This T cell receptor beta chain derives from a study of cytomegalovirus exposure and HLA in healthy donors. Study-level findings and limits: Reportedly, fewer N-insertions than the approximately 690-donor mean appeared in an Asian-associated ancestry cluster in a later analysis.

This clone was detected once. Antigen specificity is unknown. PCR amplification relied on 60 Vbeta primers (plus 13 Jbeta primers). Data came from immunoSEQ multiplex PCR; TCRdb stores just in-frame clones and leaves some out. The sample records 130,000 to 150,000 clones, approximately 80% being singletons. The origin of this receptor is a man aged 35 to 55 in good health and CMV-seronegative. Sequencing was carried out using PBMCs.

As DNA, the CDR3 is TGCGCCAGCAGCTTACAGGGGGATCGGGATTCACCCCTCCACTTT. It translates to CASSLQGDRDSPLHF. The chain combines TRBV5-1 with TRBJ1-6; 8 nucleotides agree with TRBD1. Germline loops: CDR1 SGHRS, CDR2 YFSETQ. CDR3 length: 15 residues. The trim removed 2 bases at V and 8 bases at J, leaving 6 bases unmatched.